Following are 15 T cell receptor beta chains from one sample sequenced in a study of blood T cell repertoires in COVID-19 (dated by TCRdb to 2018 to 2020). The library was produced with the immunoSEQ multiplex PCR assay. Here the immuneACCESS table is served through TCRdb, limited to in-frame sequences with V and J called. Missing clones are a known gap in these copies; in checked studies unresolved V genes cover under half, and the rest lacks a known reason. This sample has approximately 270,000 clones in its table, and roughly 91% of those were observed once. Around 0.84% of the sample goes to the ten largest clones. Sequenced material: peripheral blood. These TCRs come from a man aged 25-45 years with acute or convalescent COVID-19.

This rearrangement joins TRBV28 to TRBJ1-2; possible D gene TRBD1, 5 bases. Germline CDR1 MDHEN, CDR2 SYDVKM. The CDR3 consists of 14 residues. V shed 3 bases and J shed 3 bases, with 11 bases lying between them. The CDR3, as DNA: TGTGCCAGCAGTTTTGACAGAACTTACTATGGCTACACCTTC. Translation gives CASSFDRTYYGYTF.

This rearrangement joins TRBV18 to TRBJ2-5; D is unresolved. Deletions cut 3 bases from V and 1 base from J, with 6 bases between. The CDR3 loop spans 13 amino acids. CDR1 is KGHSH and CDR2 is LQKENI in the germline V gene. The CDR3 spells CASSPQIQETQYF. CDR3 DNA: TGTGCCAGCTCACCTCAAATCCAAGAGACCCAGTACTTC.

The count of this clone is one. This chain joins TRBV9 and TRBJ2-5; TRBD2 might be the D (5 bases). This CDR3 spans 16 amino acids. V was clipped by 4 bases and J by 0 bases, with 16 bases between them. The germline gives CDR1 SGDLS, CDR2 YYNGEE. The CDR3 loop reads CASSLLGENHQETQYF. The CDR3 coding sequence is TGTGCCAGCAGCCTTCTCGGGGAAAACCACCAAGAGACCCAGTACTTC.

The rearrangement uses TRBV11-3 and TRBJ2-7; TRBD1 matches 7 bases. The CDR3 has 13 residues. Germline V CDR1 and CDR2: SGHNT, YENEEA. The V and J ends lost 7 bases and 5 bases, in that order; junction bases with no gene match: 8. DNA of the CDR3: TGTGCCAGCACTCCCACGACAGGGAACGAGCAGTACTTC. Translation: CASTPTTGNEQYF.

This clone was seen a single time. The chain recombines TRBV28 with TRBJ1-1, with D possibly being TRBD1 (6 bases). Per germline, CDR1 MDHEN and CDR2 SYDVKM. CDR3 length equals 14 residues. The ends were cut back, 2 bases at V and 8 bases at J, with 15 bases in the middle. CDR3 residues: CASSLGPRTAEAFF. CDR3 nucleotide sequence: TGTGCCAGCAGTTTAGGCCCCCGGACAGCCGAAGCTTTCTTT.

The chain has TRBV18 and TRBJ1-3; D may be TRBD1 (6 bases). The CDR3 has 15 residues. From germline, CDR1 is KGHSH and CDR2 LQKENI. The germline V and J ends were trimmed by 3 bases and 3 bases, with 12 bases remaining between them. The CDR3: CASSPTGLGGNTIYF. The CDR3 DNA follows: TGTGCCAGCTCACCTACAGGGCTAGGTGGAAACACCATATATTTT.

This clone was seen a handful of times. This CDR3 reads CASSFGSGDTETQYF. CDR3 in DNA: TGCGCCAGCAGCTTTGGTAGCGGGGATACAGAGACCCAGTACTTC. The chain links TRBV5-1 to TRBJ2-5; 8 nucleotides agree with TRBD2. Germline values: CDR1 SGHRS, CDR2 YFSETQ. V lost 2 bases and J lost 4; bases outside the gene matches: 7. The CDR3 is made up of 15 amino acids.

In this sample, this clone turned up a few times. The V and J genes are TRBV2 and TRBJ1-4; D unresolved. CDR3 size: 13 residues. V was cut by 10 bases and J by 0 bases, with 9 bases left in between. Looked up from germline, CDR1 is SNHLY and CDR2 is FYNNEI. Here the CDR3 reads CATASPTNEKLFF. Written as DNA, the CDR3 is TGTGCCACCGCAAGCCCAACTAATGAAAAACTGTTTTTT.

The chain uses TRBV3-1 (or the pseudogene TRBV3-2) and TRBJ2-2; 9 nucleotides agree with TRBD2. V lost 4 bases, J lost 4 bases, and 10 bases stayed unmatched. The CDR3 spans 17 residues. CDR1 and CDR2 (germline): LGHDT, YNNKEL (reference sequence). CDR3 bases: TGTGCCAGCAGCCCCTGGGCTAGCGGGGAGCCCACCGGGGAGCTGTTTTTT. Protein: CASSPWASGEPTGELFF.

CDR3 loop: CAWSTPDRPKNIQYF. The DNA of the CDR3 is TGTGCCTGGAGTACACCGGACAGACCAAAAAACATTCAGTACTTC. The rearrangement uses TRBV30 and TRBJ2-4, with a possible D match to TRBD1 (6 bases). V dropped 2 bases and J dropped 4 bases, with 15 bases sitting between them. Germline CDR1 GTSNPN, CDR2 SVGIG (reference sequence). This CDR3 is built from 15 residues.

The chain recombines TRBV7-2 with TRBJ2-2, with 9 bases aligning to TRBD1. The germline gives CDR1 SGHTA, CDR2 FQGNSA. J gave up 7 bases and V 5 bases, and 11 bases lay outside the gene matches. The CDR3 is 16 residues long. CDR3 residues: CASSLTPTGGGGELFF. As DNA, the CDR3 is TGTGCCAGCAGCCTAACGCCGACAGGGGGAGGCGGGGAGCTGTTTTTT.

This clone was recorded once. Other nucleotide sequences from this sample produce the same CDR3. The V call is TRBV28, the J call TRBJ2-7; the D is unclear. V lost 5 bases and J 2 bases, leaving 7 bases between the germline ends. This CDR3 spans 12 amino acids. The germline V gene has CDR1 MDHEN and CDR2 SYDVKM. The CDR3 DNA reads as TGTGCCAGCAGTCTCACTACCTACGAGCAGTACTTC. Translation: CASSLTTYEQYF.

J is TRBJ2-2 and V is TRBV2; D is possibly TRBD1 (6 bases). This CDR3 has 17 amino acids. Between the trimmed V and J ends, which lost 7 bases and 0 bases, there was a span of 18 bases. Germline lookup yields CDR1 SNHLY and CDR2 FYNNEI. CDR3 in amino acids: CASTYPRQGTNTGELFF. CDR3 bases: TGTGCCAGCACCTACCCCCGGCAGGGGACGAACACCGGGGAGCTGTTTTTT.

The rearrangement uses TRBV19 and TRBJ1-3; TRBD1 aligns across 8 bases. V dropped 6 bases and J dropped 0; count of bases not matched to a gene: 7. Looked up from germline, CDR1 is LNHDA and CDR2 is SQIVND (reference sequence). The CDR3 consists of 16 residues. CDR3 in amino acids: CASRTGDRHSGNTIYF. CDR3 nucleotide sequence: TGTGCCAGTAGGACTGGGGACAGGCACTCTGGAAACACCATATATTTT.

The V gene is TRBV5-5, the J gene TRBJ2-6; a weak D match, TRBD1 (6 bases). Germline V gene lookup returns CDR1 SGHKS and CDR2 YYEKEE (reference sequence). This CDR3 is built from 16 residues. V lost 0 bases and J 2 bases, leaving 9 bases between the germline ends. The CDR3 DNA is TGTGCCAGCAGCTTGGGCAGGGGAACTGGGGCCAACGTCCTGACTTTC. It yields the protein CASSLGRGTGANVLTF.